Following are 26 T cell receptor beta chains from one sample sequenced in a study of cytomegalovirus exposure and HLA in healthy donors. Researchers ran the PCR with 60 Vbeta and 13 Jbeta primers. Method: immunoSEQ multiplex PCR; TCRdb's copy keeps in-frame clones and lacks some. Among around 230,000 clones listed, almost 80% were seen once. Sequencing used PBMCs. These receptors all stem from a male donor in good health and CMV-seronegative.

The chain combines TRBV5-1 with TRBJ2-2; D is undetermined. Trimming left V 5 bases short and J 5 bases short, with 7 bases between. Per the germline V gene, CDR1 is SGHRS and CDR2 is YFSETQ. The CDR3 extends over 12 amino acids. The CDR3 DNA reads as TGCGCCAGCAGTCCGGGTACCGGGGAGCTGTTTTTT. Amino acids: CASSPGTGELFF. The full variable domain, in which reference TRBV5-1 and TRBJ2-2 provide the parts outside the CDR3, is KAGVTQTPRYLIKTRGQQVTLSCSPISGHRSVSWYQQTPGQGLQFLFEYFSETQRNKGNFPGRFSGRQFSNSRSEMNVSTLELGDSALYLCASSPGTGELFFGEGSRLTVL.

The chain couples TRBV4-3 to TRBJ2-3; TRBD1 is a possible D gene (5 bases). CDR1 is LGHNA, CDR2 YSLEER, per germline. The CDR3 consists of 15 residues. V lost 1 base, J lost 2 bases, and 10 bases lay in between. CDR3 sequence: CASSQVATDTDTQYF. The DNA of the CDR3 is TGCGCCAGCAGCCAAGTCGCGACAGACACAGATACGCAGTATTTT.

The chain links TRBV4-2 to TRBJ2-5; D may be TRBD2 (6 bases). This CDR3 contains 21 residues. Germline lookup yields CDR1 LGHNA and CDR2 YNFKEQ. Trimming removed 4 bases at V and 3 bases at J, with 33 bases between. Here the CDR3 reads CASSPLGRRVFDWQTKETQYF. DNA of the CDR3: TGTGCCAGCAGCCCCCTTGGGAGGCGGGTCTTTGATTGGCAAACAAAAGAGACCCAGTACTTC.

The chain combines TRBV7-6 with TRBJ2-7; weak D call: TRBD1 (6 bases). The V gene lost 4 bases and the J gene lost 4 bases, with 8 bases spanning the gap. Germline values: CDR1 SGHVS, CDR2 FNYEAQ. The CDR3 covers 12 residues. Here the CDR3 reads CASSSTGYEQYF. CDR3 coding DNA: TGTGCCAGCAGCTCCACAGGGTACGAGCAGTACTTC.

The chain couples TRBV27 to TRBJ2-7, with TRBD1 identical over 9 bases. The CDR3 totals 17 residues. The germline CDR1 and CDR2 sequences are MNHEY and SMNVEV (reference sequence). The J segment lost 2 bases and the V segment lost 0 bases, leaving 8 bases of the junction unmatched. The CDR3 protein is CASSLSIGDREPYEQYF. For the CDR3, the DNA is TGTGCCAGCAGTTTATCGATTGGGGACAGGGAACCCTACGAGCAGTACTTC.

This clone showed up just a few times. The CDR3 coding sequence is TGTGCCAGCAGCCCCGGGGACAATATAAACACTGAAGCTTTCTTT. It yields the protein CASSPGDNINTEAFF. This chain connects TRBV5-4 to TRBJ1-1; weak D call: TRBD1 (6 bases). Trimming removed 4 bases at V and 2 bases at J, with 15 bases between. The CDR3 has 15 amino acids. The germline gives CDR1 SGHNT, CDR2 YYREEE (reference sequence).

The genes are TRBV19 and TRBJ1-5, with D maybe TRBD1 (5 bases). The germline V gene encodes CDR1 LNHDA and CDR2 SQIVND (reference sequence). There are 14 residues in the CDR3. The germline V and J ends were trimmed by 7 bases and 1 base, with 11 bases remaining between them. In DNA, the CDR3 is TGTGCCAGTAATTTCGCAGGGAGCAATCAGCCCCAGCATTTT. Protein product: CASNFAGSNQPQHF.

V is TRBV5-4 and J is TRBJ2-1, with 11 bases fitting TRBD2. This CDR3 is 16 amino acids long. The trim removed 3 bases at V and 6 bases at J, leaving 8 bases unmatched. CDR1 is SGHNT, CDR2 YYREEE, per germline (reference sequence). The CDR3 is CASSSPGTSGGNEQFF. The DNA for the CDR3 is TGTGCCAGCAGCTCCCCCGGGACTAGCGGCGGCAATGAGCAGTTCTTC.

Comment on this clone: At the DNA level, this CDR3 is encoded by other sequences in the same sample as well. The rearrangement links TRBV6-5 to TRBJ2-1, with a tentative D call TRBD1 (6 bases). Germline CDR1 MNHEY, CDR2 SVGAGI. V was trimmed by 0 bases and J by 1 base, leaving 10 bases between them. This CDR3 region has 16 residues. The CDR3 DNA reads as TGTGCCAGCAGTTACTCCGGCCAGGGGTCCTACAATGAGCAGTTCTTC. Translated: CASSYSGQGSYNEQFF.

There are a few counts of this clone. This chain joins TRBV4-2 and TRBJ2-7; D uncertain. CDR1 and CDR2 (germline): LGHNA, YNFKEQ. CDR3 length equals 15 residues. Trimming took 1 base from V and 3 from J, leaving 13 bases between them. The CDR3 loop is CASSQAHGHYYEQYF. The CDR3 DNA is TGTGCCAGCAGCCAAGCCCACGGTCACTACTACGAGCAGTACTTC.

This clone was seen only a few times. The chain couples TRBV7-2 to TRBJ1-2, with 9 bases aligning to TRBD1. CDR3 length: 14 amino acids. V gave up 5 bases and J gave up 5 bases; unmatched junction bases: 6. CDR1 and CDR2 (germline): SGHTA, FQGNSA. CDR3 in amino acids: CASSSGTGRYGYTF. The CDR3 DNA follows: TGTGCCAGCAGCAGCGGGACAGGGAGGTATGGCTACACCTTC.

V and J are TRBV30 and TRBJ1-1; 8 positions match TRBD1. V shed 3 bases, J shed 3 bases, and the junction held 6 bases outside the gene matches. CDR3 length: 14 residues. Germline V lookup: CDR1 GTSNPN, CDR2 SVGIG (reference sequence). The DNA for the CDR3 is TGTGCCTGGAGGGTTGACAGGGGTTACACTGAAGCTTTCTTT. This encodes CAWRVDRGYTEAFF.

The chain uses TRBV2 and TRBJ2-2; TRBD1 might be the D (5 bases). CDR1 and CDR2 from the germline V gene are SNHLY and FYNNEI. V was cut by 7 bases and J by 4 bases, with 13 bases left in between. This CDR3 is built from 14 residues. CDR3 protein: CASNNQGVTGELFF. The CDR3 bases are TGTGCCAGCAATAACCAGGGCGTCACCGGGGAGCTGTTTTTT. The variable domain in full, completed from reference TRBV2 and TRBJ2-2, reads EPEVTQTPSHQVTQMGQEVILRCVPISNHLYFYWYRQILGQKVEFLVSFYNNEISEKSEIFDDQFSVERPDGSNFTLKIRSTKLEDSAMYFCASNNQGVTGELFFGEGSRLTVL.

The chain has TRBV10-3 and TRBJ1-1; D gene ambiguous. Germline V CDR1 and CDR2: ENHRY, SYGVKD. CDR3 length: 13 amino acids. Trimming cost V 2 bases and J 3 bases, with 7 bases left between them. The CDR3 sequence is CAISEVPDTEAFF. DNA of the CDR3: TGTGCCATCAGTGAGGTACCGGACACTGAAGCTTTCTTT.

This clone was counted only a few times. V and J are TRBV28 and TRBJ2-1; 9 positions match TRBD2. Germline CDR1 is MDHEN and CDR2 is SYDVKM. After removal of 2 bases from V and 4 bases from J, the junction contained 0 bases not matched to a gene. The CDR3 is made up of 14 amino acids. CDR3 loop: CASSLSGRYNEQFF. CDR3 bases: TGTGCCAGCAGTTTAAGCGGGAGGTACAATGAGCAGTTCTTC.

A word on this clone: One junction end does not reproduce the germline sequence, and a read error may be involved. The chain links TRBV7-7 to TRBJ2-3; perhaps TRBD1 as D (6 bases). This CDR3 region has 15 residues. Germline-derived CDR1 and CDR2 are SSHAT and FNYEAQ (reference sequence). The CDR3 reads CASSLVQGGTDTQYF. The CDR3 DNA is TGTGCTAGCAGCTTAGTACAGGGTGGCACAGATACGCAGTATTTT.

This sequence joins TRBV4-2 and TRBJ1-2; D is unclear. Germline V gene data show CDR1 as LGHNA and CDR2 as YNFKEQ. The germline V and J ends were trimmed by 0 bases and 5 bases, with 10 bases remaining between them. The length of the CDR3 is 14 residues. CDR3 sequence reads: CASSQDRGHYGYTF. CDR3 DNA sequence: TGTGCCAGCAGCCAAGATCGGGGTCATTATGGCTACACCTTC.

The chain joins TRBV7-2 to TRBJ2-4; D is uncertain. Trimming took off 2 bases at V and 9 bases at J, with 11 bases between the two ends. This CDR3 is 13 amino acids long. The germline V gene encodes CDR1 SGHTA and CDR2 FQGNSA. CDR3 in DNA: TGTGCCAGCAGCTTATCCACAGTGGGCATTCAGTACTTC. Translated, it gives CASSLSTVGIQYF. Full variable domain (rest looked up from reference TRBV7-2 and TRBJ2-4): GAGVSQSPSNKVTEKGKDVELRCDPISGHTALYWYRQSLGQGLEFLIYFQGNSAPDKSGLPSDRFSAERTGGSVSTLTIQRTQQEDSAVYLCASSLSTVGIQYFGAGTRLSVL.

The rearrangement links TRBV19 to TRBJ2-5; 9 bases agree with TRBD2. This CDR3 is 16 amino acids long. V was pared by 3 bases and J by 5 bases, with 10 bases of the junction left unmatched. The germline V gene has CDR1 LNHDA and CDR2 SQIVND (reference sequence). DNA of the CDR3: TGTGCCAGTAGTATTGTAGGGCGGGGGGGCCTTGAGACCCAGTACTTC. It encodes CASSIVGRGGLETQYF.

The rearrangement uses TRBV7-9 and TRBJ2-3; TRBD1 is a possible D gene (6 bases). The CDR3 is 16 amino acids. V lost 1 base and J 3 bases, leaving 14 bases between the germline ends. Germline CDR1 reads SEHNR; CDR2 reads FQNEAQ (reference sequence). This chain's CDR3 is CASSLDLGARTDTQYF. In nucleotides, the CDR3 is TGTGCCAGCAGCTTAGATCTGGGGGCAAGGACAGATACGCAGTATTTT.

The chain has TRBV19 and TRBJ2-5; tentative D call: TRBD2 (5 bases). With the DNA end fitting TRBJ2-7 better, the J assignment may be wrong. CDR1 and CDR2 (germline): LNHDA, SQIVND (reference sequence). The CDR3 spans 13 residues. For the CDR3, the DNA is TGTGCCAGTAACCCGGGAAAATCCTACGAGCAGTACTTC. Encoded protein: CASNPGKSYEQYF.

The genes are TRBV7-9 and TRBJ1-2, with TRBD1 identical over 8 bases. The CDR3 consists of 15 residues. V lost 5 bases, J lost 6 bases, and 11 bases stayed unmatched. Per germline, CDR1 SEHNR and CDR2 FQNEAQ (reference sequence). The CDR3 region is CASSRPPDRVDGYTF. The DNA of the CDR3 is TGTGCCAGCAGCCGTCCCCCGGACAGGGTGGATGGCTACACCTTC. Filled out from reference TRBV7-9 and TRBJ1-2, the complete variable domain reads DTGVSQNPRHKITKRGQNVTFRCDPISEHNRLYWYRQTLGQGPEFLTYFQNEAQLEKSRLLSDRFSAERPKGSFSTLEIQRTEQGDSAMYLCASSRPPDRVDGYTFGSGTRLTVV.

This clone occurred a few times. The gene calls are TRBV4-1 and TRBJ1-2; D ambiguous. V lost 4 bases, J lost 7 bases, and 19 bases lay in between. The CDR3 covers 15 residues. Germline V gene lookup returns CDR1 MGHRA and CDR2 YSYEKL. The chain's CDR3 is CASSPKRYTGFGYTF. The CDR3 nucleotides are TGCGCCAGCAGCCCTAAGCGGTATACGGGATTTGGCTACACCTTC.

In this sample, this clone turned up once. CDR3: CAPPGQGTHEQYF. The CDR3, as DNA: TGTGCCCCCCCGGGACAGGGAACCCACGAGCAGTACTTC. The J gene is TRBJ2-7, the V gene TRBV21-1; the D segment call TRBD1 is taken from the table without a DNA check. TRBV21-1 is assigned pseudogene status. The CDR3 consists of 13 residues.

V is TRBV7-6 and J is TRBJ2-3; 7 positions match TRBD2. Losses at the gene ends were 0 bases for V and 0 bases for J; bases not matched to a gene: 3. Germline-derived CDR1 and CDR2 are SGHVS and FNYEAQ. The CDR3 has 16 residues. The DNA for the CDR3 is TGTGCCAGCAGCTTAGCAGTGCGGGGGAGCACAGATACGCAGTATTTT. Translating it yields CASSLAVRGSTDTQYF.

DNA of the CDR3: TGTGCCTGGGACAACCGCTCTGGAAACACCATATATTTT. Translated: CAWDNRSGNTIYF. V is TRBV30 and J is TRBJ1-3; unclear D gene. This CDR3 contains 13 residues. Germline values: CDR1 GTSNPN, CDR2 SVGIG (reference sequence). Deletions cut 5 bases from V and 0 bases from J, with 8 bases between.